One sample yielded the 19 T cell receptor beta chains listed below, sequenced in a study of beta chain features in type 1 diabetes. Study-wide findings and caveats: TCRB CDR3 length was moderately but significantly reduced in all four CD4+ subsets of Type 1 diabetes patients.

These receptors are not linked to any known antigen. cDNA synthesis used the whole RNA isolate, giving expressed TCRB sequences. Clones were read by immunoSEQ multiplex PCR, and TCRdb kept only the in-frame ones, dropping some. The sample holds under 200,000 clones, about 8.1% seen once. Sequencing was carried out using central memory CD4+ T cells from blood. These receptors all come from a woman aged 18-29 years with type 1 diabetes.

This clone has only a few counts. CDR3 amino acids: CASSYGTSGSTQYF. CDR3 coding DNA: TGTGCCAGCAGCTACGGGACTAGCGGCAGCACCCAGTACTTC. The chain combines TRBV7-3 with TRBJ2-5; 11 bases fit TRBD2. Germline V gives CDR1 SGHTA, CDR2 FQGTGA. The CDR3 totals 14 residues. J lost 8 bases, V lost 4 bases, and 6 bases had no gene match.

The chain recombines TRBV18 with TRBJ1-1, with D unclear. Germline assignment: CDR1 KGHSH and CDR2 LQKENI. The CDR3 has 13 residues. V dropped 3 bases and J dropped 5 bases, with 10 bases sitting between them. The CDR3 sequence is CASSPRYETEAFF. DNA of the CDR3: TGTGCCAGCTCACCCCGGTATGAGACTGAAGCTTTCTTT.

This clone is termed medium-sized. CDR3 sequence: CAWSGLAEAYEQYF. The DNA for the CDR3 is TGTGCCTGGAGCGGACTAGCGGAAGCCTACGAGCAGTACTTC. The J gene is TRBJ2-7, the V gene TRBV30; 10 positions match TRBD2. Germline V gives CDR1 GTSNPN, CDR2 SVGIG (reference sequence). The CDR3 sequence is 14 residues long. V was clipped by 3 bases and J by 2 bases; unmatched bases: 4.

The V gene is TRBV6-1, the J gene TRBJ2-2, with D perhaps TRBD1 (5 bases). This CDR3 comprises 13 residues. CDR1 and CDR2 from the germline V gene are MNHNS and SASEGT. V was cut by 7 bases and J by 5 bases, with 11 bases left in between. CDR3 sequence: CASTQSGTGELFF. CDR3 bases: TGTGCCAGCACTCAATCAGGGACCGGGGAGCTGTTTTTT.

The chain is built from TRBV19 and TRBJ2-1, with 9 bases that match TRBD2. J was trimmed by 10 bases and V by 9 bases; bases with no gene match: 10. Germline CDR1 and CDR2: LNHDA and SQIVND (reference sequence). The CDR3 runs 13 residues. CDR3 in DNA: TGTGCCAGCGAGGATAGCGGGAGACGGGAGCAGTTCTTC. Translated: CASEDSGRREQFF. The whole variable domain, filled in from reference TRBV19 and TRBJ2-1, reads DGGITQSPKYLFRKEGQNVTLSCEQNLNHDAMYWYRQDPGQGLRLIYYSQIVNDFQKGDIAEGYSVSREKKESFPLTVTSAQKNPTAFYLCASEDSGRREQFFGPGTRLTVL.

This chain links TRBV2 with TRBJ2-5, with D possibly TRBD1 on 6 matching bases. Germline CDR1 reads SNHLY; CDR2 reads FYNNEI. The CDR3 runs 14 residues. V was clipped by 3 bases and J by 7 bases, with 15 bases between them. CDR3 nucleotides: TGTGCCAGCAGTGAGTACAGGGCTGACGGGACCCAGTACTTC. It is translated as CASSEYRADGTQYF.

This clone has just a few counts. This sequence joins TRBV6-6 and TRBJ2-1; TRBD1 agrees at 9 bases. In germline, CDR1 is MNHNY, CDR2 SVGAGI (reference sequence). The CDR3 runs to 15 residues. With 5 bases clipped from V and 9 bases from J, the junction kept 11 bases outside the gene matches. The CDR3 DNA follows: TGTGCCAGCAGTCCCGCCGATGACAGGGGGAGTGAGCAGTTCTTC. As protein: CASSPADDRGSEQFF.

The rearrangement joins TRBV30 to TRBJ1-5; tentative D call: TRBD1 (6 bases). This CDR3 has 14 amino acids. Germline V lookup: CDR1 GTSNPN, CDR2 SVGIG (reference sequence). V shed 0 bases and J shed 5 bases, with 11 bases lying between them. The CDR3 is CAWSVFAGDQPQHF. The DNA of the CDR3 is TGTGCCTGGAGTGTATTCGCAGGGGATCAGCCCCAGCATTTT.

This clone has a handful of counts. Other DNA sequences in the sample encode the same CDR3. The gene calls are TRBV9 and TRBJ2-5; D is ambiguous. From germline, CDR1 is SGDLS and CDR2 YYNGEE. This CDR3 comprises 13 residues. Trimming left V 0 bases short and J 4 bases short, with 7 bases between. The CDR3 sequence is CASSVDPGETQYF. In DNA, the CDR3 is TGTGCCAGCAGCGTAGACCCAGGAGAGACCCAGTACTTC.

The chain joins TRBV4-1 to TRBJ1-2; 8 bases fit TRBD1. Germline trimming cut 3 bases from V and 7 bases from J; bases unmatched to any gene: 7. This CDR3 has 14 amino acids. Looked up from germline, CDR1 is MGHRA and CDR2 is YSYEKL. The CDR3 bases are TGCGCCAGCAGCCAGGCTTCGACAGGGGTTGGCTACACCTTC. Amino acid sequence: CASSQASTGVGYTF.

A word on this clone: Other DNA sequences within the sample encode an identical CDR3. The genes are TRBV2 and TRBJ2-7; D possibly corresponds to TRBD1 (5 bases). This CDR3 spans 13 amino acids. Germline CDR1 is SNHLY and CDR2 is FYNNEI. V lost 3 bases and J 2 bases, leaving 8 bases between the germline ends. DNA for the CDR3: TGTGCCAGCAGTGATACAGGCGCCTACGAGCAGTACTTC. The encoded protein is CASSDTGAYEQYF.

This clone was seen only a few times. The chain joins TRBV5-1 to TRBJ1-6; perhaps TRBD1 as D (5 bases). The germline CDR1 and CDR2 sequences are SGHRS and YFSETQ. Trimming removed 7 bases from V and 6 bases from J, with 14 bases in between. The CDR3 totals 14 residues. The CDR3, as DNA: TGCGCCAGCGGTGAAGCGACAGCTAATTCACCCCTCCACTTT. It specifies CASGEATANSPLHF. The variable domain in full, completed from reference TRBV5-1 and TRBJ1-6, reads KAGVTQTPRYLIKTRGQQVTLSCSPISGHRSVSWYQQTPGQGLQFLFEYFSETQRNKGNFPGRFSGRQFSNSRSEMNVSTLELGDSALYLCASGEATANSPLHFGNGTRLTVT.

This chain joins TRBV30 and TRBJ2-3, with TRBD2 as a possible D gene (7 bases). CDR1 is GTSNPN, CDR2 SVGIG, per germline (reference sequence). CDR3 length: 14 amino acids. V lost 5 bases, J lost 3 bases, and 15 bases lay in between. This CDR3 reads CAWGEGVQTDTQYF. In nucleotides, the CDR3 is TGTGCCTGGGGGGAGGGGGTACAGACAGATACGCAGTATTTT.

This clone was picked up a small number of times. The V call is TRBV19, the J call TRBJ2-1; 7 nucleotides align to TRBD2. This CDR3 spans 12 amino acids. Germline trimming cut 2 bases from V and 13 bases from J; bases unmatched to any gene: 5. Germline assignment: CDR1 LNHDA and CDR2 SQIVND (reference sequence). CDR3 sequence: CASSISGRDQFF. In nucleotides, the CDR3 is TGTGCCAGTAGTATATCGGGGAGGGATCAGTTCTTC.

This sequence joins TRBV10-3 and TRBJ2-2; TRBD1 is a possible D gene (5 bases). Per the germline V gene, CDR1 is ENHRY and CDR2 is SYGVKD. CDR3 size: 14 residues. Deletions cut 6 bases from V and 1 base from J, with 9 bases between. As DNA, the CDR3 is TGTGCCATCAGGCCAACAGGGAACACCGGGGAGCTGTTTTTT. Translated: CAIRPTGNTGELFF.

This clone has only a few counts. The chain has TRBV29-1 and TRBJ2-1; D not resolved. This CDR3 comprises 14 residues. The V gene's germline CDR1 is SQVTM and CDR2 ANQGSEA. Trimming removed 5 bases at V and 7 bases at J, with 18 bases between. CDR3 protein: CSVKPFVRSNEQFF. CDR3 DNA: TGCAGCGTTAAGCCATTCGTCCGATCAAATGAGCAGTTCTTC.

This clone was detected only a few times. Additional DNA sequences in this sample encode the identical CDR3. In DNA, the CDR3 is TGTGCCAGCTCACCGGGACAGGGTGTCCAGCCCCAGCATTTT. Translated, it gives CASSPGQGVQPQHF. This chain links TRBV18 with TRBJ1-5, with 9 bases identical to TRBD1. The J segment lost 7 bases and the V segment lost 3 bases, leaving 4 bases of the junction unmatched. The CDR3 has 14 amino acids. The germline gives CDR1 KGHSH, CDR2 LQKENI.

This clone was counted only a few times. The chain couples TRBV28 to TRBJ2-5; perhaps TRBD1 as D (6 bases). Deletions cut 3 bases from V and 5 bases from J, with 7 bases between. This CDR3 region has 12 residues. Looked up from germline, CDR1 is MDHEN and CDR2 is SYDVKM. The CDR3 DNA sequence: TGTGCCAGCAGTTTTAGGGGGGAGACCCAGTACTTC. Translation gives CASSFRGETQYF.

The chain couples TRBV28 to TRBJ2-1; a possible D gene is TRBD2 (6 bases). Germline V gives CDR1 MDHEN, CDR2 SYDVKM. V lost 7 bases, J lost 5 bases, and 18 bases lay in between. The CDR3 sequence is 15 residues long. As DNA, the CDR3 is TGTGCCAGCATCCGGAGGGGTAGGGCGCACAATGAGCAGTTCTTC. It specifies CASIRRGRAHNEQFF.